This TCR beta chain was recorded in a study of T cells in Graves' hyperthyroidism and ophthalmopathy. CDR3 size: 16 residues. The germline gives CDR1 SGHRS, CDR2 YFSETQ. V gave up 5 bases and J gave up 0 bases, with 14 bases separating them. From approximately 9.5 ml of fresh peripheral blood, PBMCs were isolated. Template material for amplifying TCR beta CDR3 regions consisted of RNA transcripts. First-round RT-PCR targeting the TCR CDR3 was performed with the HTBI primer set. Via MiXCR, TCRdb re-called the multiplex PCR reads, giving one row per CDR3 protein. The data hold hundreds of thousands of distinct CDR3 sequences, with approximately 40% observed a single time. In this sample, this clonotype turned up many times. What it binds is unknown. Whole-study results and caveats: The model made its ophthalmopathy prediction, and onset followed a median approximately 6 months later.

The origin of this receptor is a young man with Graves' hyperthyroidism. The chain links TRBV5-1 to TRBJ2-2; D might be TRBD1 (6 bases). The sample comprised blood. The CDR3 DNA is TGCGCCAGCAGGGAAAAGACAGGCGCGAACACCGGGGAGCTGTTTTTT. As protein: CASREKTGANTGELFF.